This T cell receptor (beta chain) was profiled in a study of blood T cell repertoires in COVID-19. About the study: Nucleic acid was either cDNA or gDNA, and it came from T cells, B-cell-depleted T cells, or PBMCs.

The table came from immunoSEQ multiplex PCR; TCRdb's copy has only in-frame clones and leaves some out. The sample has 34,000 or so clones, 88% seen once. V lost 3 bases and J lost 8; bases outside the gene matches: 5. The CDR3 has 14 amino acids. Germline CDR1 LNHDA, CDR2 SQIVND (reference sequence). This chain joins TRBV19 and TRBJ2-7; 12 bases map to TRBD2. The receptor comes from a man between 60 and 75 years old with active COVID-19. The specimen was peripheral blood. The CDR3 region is CASSMVGLAGQQYF. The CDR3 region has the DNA TGTGCCAGTAGTATGGTAGGACTAGCGGGACAGCAGTACTTC.